Listed below are T cell receptor beta chains from one sample, sequenced in a study of a mutant IDH1 vaccine in newly diagnosed glioma. Their specific antigens are unknown. Assay used: immunoSEQ multiplex PCR; TCRdb lists only in-frame clones, some missing. Of roughly 28,000 clones listed, 65% to 85% are singletons. The sample in question was PBMCs, obtained from a glioma patient whose treatment included an IDH1 peptide vaccine. These TCRs come from a woman aged 18 to 35 with glioma. The conserved cysteine and the conserved F or W are not part of the CDR3 here.

>TRBJ2-2|TRBV18
ASSPPYFPGELF
>TRBJ2-2|TRBV6-1
ASSADRGTGELF
>TRBJ2-2|TRBV4-3
ASSQQVGELF
>TRBJ2-7|TRBV6-8
ASSQSGARASYEQY
>TRBJ2-3|TRBV19
ASSPPTDTQY
>TRBJ2-2|TRBV5-4
ASGTGTSYGTGELF
>TRBJ1-2|TRBV2
ASVRDGYT
>TRBJ2-5|TRBV5-1
ASSFYKGIQETQY
>TRBJ2-7|TRBV5-6
ASSLVGQGDEQY
>TRBJ2-1|TRBV18
ASSPPSHNEQF
>TRBJ1-4|TRBV7-6
ASRRGGGGTTNEKLF
>TRBJ1-5|TRBV30
AWSLGQGDNQPQH
>TRBJ2-1|TRBV10-3
AIGEGVSYNEQF
>TRBJ1-5|TRBV28
ASSLGQLNQPQH
>TRBJ1-4|TRBV18
ASSPSGTVDEKLF
>TRBJ2-6|TRBV4-1
ASSQDSDSADSGANVLT
>TRBJ1-1|TRBV5-1
ASKLMNTEAF
>TRBJ2-1|TRBV5-4
AIRVAGEQF
>TRBJ1-4|TRBV15
ATSRVGGDGNEKLF
>TRBJ1-1|TRBV18
ASSPERDQLMNTEAF
>TRBJ1-1|TRBV7-8
ASSLETGLNTEAF
>TRBJ1-6|TRBV27
ASRLGTPGSSYNSPLH
>TRBJ1-2|TRBV20-1
SARGGKGYT
>TRBJ2-3|TRBV7-7
ASSFGYTDTQY
>TRBJ2-5|TRBV7-9
ASSITSGSKETQY
>TRBJ2-7|TRBV4-2
ASSQVWGTYEQY
>TRBJ1-1|TRBV5-6
ASSFLARGRGDTEAF
>TRBJ1-1|TRBV4-3
ASSQGHLGGGTEAF
>TRBJ1-5|TRBV19
ASSHTGTENQPQH
>TRBJ1-2|TRBV19
ASIPRGDGGYGYT
>TRBJ1-2|TRBV2
ASSDQGNYGYT
>TRBJ1-1|TRBV6-5
ASSYSSTGTNTEAF
>TRBJ1-1|TRBV5-6
ASSLGGNTEAF
>TRBJ2-7|TRBV7-9
ASSASYEQY
>TRBJ1-2|TRBV28
ASRSQGAFYGYT
>TRBJ1-1|TRBV10-3
ASLSEGMNTEAF